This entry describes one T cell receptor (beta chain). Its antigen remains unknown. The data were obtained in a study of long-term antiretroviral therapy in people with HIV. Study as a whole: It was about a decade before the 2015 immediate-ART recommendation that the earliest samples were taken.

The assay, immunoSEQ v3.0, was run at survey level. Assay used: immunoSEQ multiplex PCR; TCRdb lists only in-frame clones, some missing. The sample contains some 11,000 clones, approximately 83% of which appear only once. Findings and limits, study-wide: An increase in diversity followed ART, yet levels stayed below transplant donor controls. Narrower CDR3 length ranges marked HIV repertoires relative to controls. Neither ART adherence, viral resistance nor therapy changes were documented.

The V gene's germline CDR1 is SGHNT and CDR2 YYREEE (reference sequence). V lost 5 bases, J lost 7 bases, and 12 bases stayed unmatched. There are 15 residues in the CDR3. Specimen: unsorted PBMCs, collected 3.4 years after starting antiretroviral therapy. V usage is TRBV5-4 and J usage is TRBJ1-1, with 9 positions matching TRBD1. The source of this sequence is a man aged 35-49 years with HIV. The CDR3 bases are TGTGCCAGCAGTTCACAGGGGGCGAATTATTATGAAGCTTTCTTT. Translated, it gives CASSSQGANYYEAFF. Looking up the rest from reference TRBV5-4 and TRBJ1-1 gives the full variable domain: ETGVTQSPTHLIKTRGQQVTLRCSSQSGHNTVSWYQQALGQGPQFIFQYYREEENGRGNFPPRFSGLQFPNYSSELNVNALELDDSALYLCASSSQGANYYEAFFGQGTRLTVV.